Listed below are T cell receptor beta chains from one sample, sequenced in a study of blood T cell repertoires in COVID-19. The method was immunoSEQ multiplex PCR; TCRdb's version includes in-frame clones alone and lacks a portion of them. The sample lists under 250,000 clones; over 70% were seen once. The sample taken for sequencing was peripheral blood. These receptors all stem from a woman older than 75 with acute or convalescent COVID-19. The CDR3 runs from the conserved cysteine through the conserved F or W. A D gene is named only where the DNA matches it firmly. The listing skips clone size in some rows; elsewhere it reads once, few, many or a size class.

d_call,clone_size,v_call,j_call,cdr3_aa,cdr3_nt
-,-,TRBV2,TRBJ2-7,CASTGTSTRNEQYF,TGTGCCAGCACTGGGACAAGTACTAGGAACGAGCAGTACTTC
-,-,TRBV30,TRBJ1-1,CASNRVAAFF,TGTGCCTCGAACAGGGTGGCAGCTTTCTTT
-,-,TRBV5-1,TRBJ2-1,CASSLDVAWGDSYNEQFF,TGCGCCAGCAGCTTGGATGTTGCATGGGGGGACTCCTACAATGAGCAGTTCTTC
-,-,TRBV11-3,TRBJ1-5,CASSLEAFKPLCSNQPQHF,TGTGCCAGCAGCTTAGAAGCCTTCAAGCCACTGTGTAGCAATCAGCCCCAGCATTTT
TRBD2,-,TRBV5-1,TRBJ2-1,CASSLAGRDNEQFF,TGCGCCAGCAGCTTGGCAGGGAGGGACAATGAGCAGTTCTTC
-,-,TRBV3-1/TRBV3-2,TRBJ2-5,CASSQDWDTTQETQYF,TGTGCCAGCAGCCAAGATTGGGACACCACCCAAGAGACCCAGTACTTC
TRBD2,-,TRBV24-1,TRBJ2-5,CATSDPGGVETQYF,TGTGCCACCAGTGACCCCGGGGGGGTAGAGACCCAGTACTTC
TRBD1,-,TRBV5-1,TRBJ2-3,CASRTGSTDTQYF,TGCGCCAGCAGGACAGGGAGCACAGATACGCAGTATTTT
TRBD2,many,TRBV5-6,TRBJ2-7,CASSPSGRYEQYF,TGTGCCAGCAGCCCGAGCGGGAGATACGAGCAGTACTTC
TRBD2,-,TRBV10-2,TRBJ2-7,CASSEGSGGAYEQYF,TGCGCCAGCAGTGAGGGTAGCGGGGGGGCCTACGAGCAGTACTTC
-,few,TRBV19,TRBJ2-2,CASSIPLRELFF,TGTGCCAGTAGTATCCCCCTTCGGGAGCTGTTTTTT
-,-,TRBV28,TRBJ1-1,CASSLKARGEAFF,TGTGCCAGCAGTTTGAAAGCCAGGGGTGAAGCTTTCTTT
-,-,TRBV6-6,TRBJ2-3,CASSPYGDTQYF,TGTGCCAGCAGTCCCTATGGAGATACGCAGTATTTT
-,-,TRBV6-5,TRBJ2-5,CASSYYERRETQYF,TGTGCCAGCAGTTATTACGAGAGGAGAGAGACCCAGTACTTC
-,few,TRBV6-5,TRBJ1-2,CASSYSDEQDRYGYTF,TGTGCCAGCAGTTACTCCGACGAACAGGATCGGTATGGCTACACCTTC
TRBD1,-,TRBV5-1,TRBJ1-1,CASSLETGGNTEAFF,TGCGCCAGCAGCTTGGAGACAGGGGGGAACACTGAAGCTTTCTTT
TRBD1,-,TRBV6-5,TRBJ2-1,CASSLGQGGKNEQFF,TGTGCCAGCAGTCTGGGACAGGGAGGTAAAAATGAGCAGTTCTTC